Below, 26 T cell receptor beta chains from the same sample are listed, as sequenced in a study of T cell responses to AZD1222 COVID-19 vaccine. TCRdb keeps only in-frame clones here, not all; method: immunoSEQ multiplex PCR. The sample yields some 60,000 clones, more than 65% seen once. The sample consisted of peripheral blood, taken on day 0 of AZD1222 vaccination. The receptors shown here come from an adult in good health.

The genes are TRBV11-2 and TRBJ2-5; possibly TRBD2 for D (5 bases). The CDR3 extends over 13 amino acids. Germline assignment: CDR1 SGHAT and CDR2 FQNNGV. V lost 4 bases, J lost 7 bases, and 13 bases lay in between. CDR3 amino acids: CASSSDSPVTQYF. CDR3 DNA sequence: TGTGCCAGCAGCTCGGACTCTCCGGTGACCCAGTACTTC.

This chain links TRBV24-1 with TRBJ1-2; no definite D call. CDR3 length: 12 residues. The V end was cut by 9 bases, the J end by 5 bases, with 12 bases between. Germline CDR1 KGHDR, CDR2 SFDVKD. CDR3 sequence reads: CATSNEGYGYTF. In DNA, the CDR3 is TGTGCCACCTCTAACGAAGGGTATGGCTACACCTTC.

This chain connects TRBV27 to TRBJ2-3; 11 bases match TRBD2. Germline CDR1 is MNHEY and CDR2 is SMNVEV (reference sequence). CDR3 length: 17 residues. The junction had 6 bases not matched to a gene; V was cut back by 2 bases and J by 2 bases. The CDR3: CASSLRKLAGDTDTQYF. As DNA, the CDR3 is TGTGCCAGCAGTTTAAGGAAACTAGCGGGAGACACAGATACGCAGTATTTT.

This chain joins TRBV12-3 or TRBV12-4 and TRBJ2-5; D is ambiguous. V was clipped by 5 bases and J by 7 bases, with 11 bases between them. The CDR3 consists of 12 residues. The CDR3 bases are TGTGCCAGCAGTCCAGATATCGGGACCCAGTACTTC. Protein sequence: CASSPDIGTQYF.

The V and J genes are TRBV13 and TRBJ2-2; 7 nucleotides agree with TRBD2. V lost 2 bases and J lost 1; bases outside the gene matches: 1. The CDR3 is 15 residues long. Looked up from germline, CDR1 is PRHDT and CDR2 is FYEKMQ (reference sequence). The CDR3 nucleotides read TGTGCCAGCAGCTTATCGGGGGGGAACACCGGGGAGCTGTTTTTT. Translating it yields CASSLSGGNTGELFF.

The CDR3 here is CASNLKGPPEYEQYV. The CDR3 bases are TGTGCCAGCAACTTAAAGGGGCCCCCGGAATACGAGCAGTACGTC. The genes are TRBV7-3 and TRBJ2-7; a possible D gene is TRBD1 (5 bases). The CDR3 length is 15 residues. Germline loops: CDR1 SGHTA, CDR2 FQGTGA.

The rearrangement links TRBV5-5 to TRBJ2-1; D uncertain. The CDR3 runs 14 residues. Trimming took off 5 bases at V and 1 base at J, with 10 bases between the two ends. In germline, CDR1 is SGHKS, CDR2 YYEKEE (reference sequence). The CDR3 protein is CASSYNPSYNEQFF. CDR3 sequence (DNA): TGTGCCAGCAGTTATAACCCTTCCTACAATGAGCAGTTCTTC.

The chain has TRBV7-2 and TRBJ2-2; 8 bases line up with TRBD2. The CDR3 runs to 15 residues. Unmatched junction bases numbered 2, after V lost 5 bases and J lost 0 bases. The germline V gene has CDR1 SGHTA and CDR2 FQGNSA. The CDR3 sequence is CASSMGLANTGELFF. The CDR3 nucleotides are TGTGCCAGCAGCATGGGACTAGCGAACACCGGGGAGCTGTTTTTT.

This CDR3 reads CASSTYGEGGTEAFF. The CDR3 DNA is TGTGCCAGCAGCACATACGGGGAGGGCGGCACTGAAGCTTTCTTT. V and J are TRBV5-4 and TRBJ1-1; D is ambiguous. Germline CDR1 SGHNT, CDR2 YYREEE (reference sequence). The CDR3 covers 15 residues. V was pared by 4 bases and J by 4 bases, with 17 bases between.

V gene TRBV4-2 combines with J gene TRBJ2-3; D possibly corresponds to TRBD2 (6 bases). Trimming left V 1 base short and J 2 bases short, with 10 bases between. Per the germline V gene, CDR1 is LGHNA and CDR2 is YNFKEQ. The CDR3 contains 15 residues. The DNA of the CDR3 is TGTGCCAGCAGCCAAGTGCCGGGACTCACAGATACGCAGTATTTT. Its translation: CASSQVPGLTDTQYF.

CDR3 residues: CASSIYRDTEAFF. The CDR3 DNA sequence: TGTGCCAGTAGTATATACAGGGACACTGAAGCTTTCTTT. This chain connects TRBV19 to TRBJ1-1; TRBD1 is a possible D gene (6 bases). The germline CDR1 and CDR2 sequences are LNHDA and SQIVND (reference sequence). Trimming cost V 2 bases and J 3 bases, with 7 bases left between them. The CDR3 totals 13 residues.

The rearrangement joins TRBV27 to TRBJ1-6, with 8 positions matching TRBD1. Germline assignment: CDR1 MNHEY and CDR2 SMNVEV (reference sequence). The trim removed 4 bases at V and 4 bases at J, leaving 9 bases unmatched. The CDR3 extends over 17 amino acids. The CDR3 loop is CASSSRAGGLYNSPLHF. The CDR3 nucleotides read TGTGCCAGCAGTTCCAGAGCAGGGGGCCTTTATAATTCACCCCTCCACTTT.

The chain has TRBV7-2 and TRBJ1-1; TRBD1 agrees at 8 bases. The CDR3 is 14 amino acids. After removal of 5 bases from V and 3 bases from J, the junction contained 5 bases not matched to a gene. Germline V gives CDR1 SGHTA, CDR2 FQGNSA. This CDR3 reads CASSVQGGDTEAFF. CDR3 coding DNA: TGTGCCAGCAGCGTACAGGGGGGGGACACTGAAGCTTTCTTT.

The chain carries TRBV9 and TRBJ2-1; 12 nucleotides line up with TRBD2. Germline lookup yields CDR1 SGDLS and CDR2 YYNGEE. CDR3 size: 15 residues. Trimming cost V 7 bases and J 7 bases; bases outside gene matches: 9. CDR3 DNA sequence: TGTGCCAGCTGCCCGACTAGCGGGAGTTTAAATGAGCAGTTCTTC. This translates into CASCPTSGSLNEQFF.

This chain uses TRBV6-4 with TRBJ1-1; 8 nucleotides line up with TRBD1. The trim removed 5 bases at V and 1 base at J, leaving 3 bases unmatched. There are 14 residues in the CDR3. CDR1 MRHNA and CDR2 SNTAGT come from the germline V gene. CDR3 residues: CASSPGQENTEAFF. The CDR3 coding sequence is TGTGCCAGCAGTCCGGGACAGGAGAACACTGAAGCTTTCTTT.

This chain uses TRBV5-5 with TRBJ2-1, with D perhaps given as TRBD1 or TRBD2 (5 bases each). This CDR3 region has 13 residues. Trimming left V 0 bases short and J 13 bases short, with 14 bases between. Germline V gene lookup returns CDR1 SGHKS and CDR2 YYEKEE (reference sequence). The CDR3 is CASSLAGTDPQFF. The CDR3 bases are TGTGCCAGCAGCTTGGCCGGGACGGACCCTCAGTTCTTC.

The rearrangement uses TRBV18 and TRBJ2-3; D remains unclear. The germline V and J ends were trimmed by 0 bases and 3 bases, with 4 bases remaining between them. The germline V gene has CDR1 KGHSH and CDR2 LQKENI. This CDR3 contains 13 residues. CDR3 nucleotide sequence: TGTGCCAGCTCACCACCGGGGACAGATACGCAGTATTTT. Encoded protein: CASSPPGTDTQYF.

The chain combines TRBV6-2 or TRBV6-3 with TRBJ1-2; no reliable D call. Germline CDR1 reads MNHEY; CDR2 reads SVGEGT. The CDR3 runs 11 residues. The V end was cut by 5 bases, the J end by 3 bases, with 4 bases between. CDR3 amino acids: CASSPDYGYTF. The CDR3 DNA reads TGTGCCAGCAGTCCGGACTATGGCTACACCTTC.

The chain links TRBV9 to TRBJ2-7; D gene uncertain. This CDR3 is 15 amino acids long. Germline assignment: CDR1 SGDLS and CDR2 YYNGEE. V lost 0 bases and J lost 4, with 14 bases in between. This chain's CDR3 is CASSVGQGAAYEQYF. As DNA, the CDR3 is TGTGCCAGCAGCGTAGGACAAGGCGCGGCGTACGAGCAGTACTTC.

The CDR3 nucleotides read TGTGCTAGTGGTTTGGTCCTGGTCGGGATAGGAAATGAGCAGTTCTTC. Its protein is CASGLVLVGIGNEQFF. The chain combines TRBV12-5 with TRBJ2-1, with a weak D call TRBD2 (5 bases). The CDR3 loop spans 16 amino acids. Trimming pared 0 bases from V and 7 bases from J, leaving 16 bases between. CDR1 LGHNT and CDR2 FRNRAP come from the germline V gene.

This sequence joins TRBV6-5 and TRBJ2-1, with D unresolved. Germline-derived CDR1 and CDR2 are MNHEY and SVGAGI. The CDR3 is 15 amino acids. V was trimmed by 0 bases and J by 8 bases, leaving 14 bases between them. Here the CDR3 reads CASSYSGIVRDEQFF. CDR3 bases: TGTGCCAGCAGTTACTCGGGGATAGTACGGGATGAGCAGTTCTTC.

The chain has TRBV2 and TRBJ1-2; D is perhaps TRBD1 (6 bases). The CDR3 has 15 residues. In germline, CDR1 is SNHLY, CDR2 FYNNEI. Trimming removed 7 bases at V and 0 bases at J, with 15 bases between. The CDR3 loop is CASTEGDSSNYGYTF. The CDR3 nucleotides read TGTGCCAGCACCGAGGGGGACTCATCTAACTATGGCTACACCTTC.

This clone has just one count. The chain joins TRBV9 to TRBJ1-1; maybe TRBD1 (5 bases). Trimming took 6 bases from V and 5 from J, leaving 17 bases between them. Looked up from germline, CDR1 is SGDLS and CDR2 is YYNGEE. The CDR3 has 14 residues. The CDR3 is CASTSQGAGTEAFF. CDR3 nucleotide sequence: TGTGCCAGCACCAGCCAAGGGGCAGGGACTGAAGCTTTCTTT.

The chain links TRBV2 to TRBJ1-5, with TRBD1 matching over 8 bases. CDR3 length: 14 residues. With V trimmed by 4 bases and J by 2 bases, 1 base remained unmatched. Looked up from germline, CDR1 is SNHLY and CDR2 is FYNNEI. The CDR3 sequence is CASSAGQGNQPQHF. As DNA, the CDR3 is TGTGCCAGCAGTGCGGGACAGGGCAATCAGCCCCAGCATTTT.

The rearrangement uses TRBV11-2 and TRBJ2-7; D gene unclear. V was clipped by 1 base and J by 2 bases, with 12 bases between them. CDR1 is SGHAT, CDR2 FQNNGV, per germline. The CDR3 is 15 amino acids. The CDR3 sequence: CASSLGLDGTYEQYF. The CDR3, as DNA: TGTGCCAGCAGCTTAGGGCTGGACGGAACCTACGAGCAGTACTTC.

The rearrangement links TRBV6-2 or TRBV6-3 to TRBJ1-1; a possible D gene is TRBD1 (5 bases). Germline-derived CDR1 and CDR2 are MNHEY and SVGEGT. CDR3 size: 14 residues. V lost 2 bases and J lost 1, with 8 bases in between. In DNA, the CDR3 is TGTGCCAGCAGTTACGGGGGTAAGAACACTGAAGCTTTCTTT. Its translation is CASSYGGKNTEAFF.